A selection of T cell receptor beta chains follows, all from one sample in a study of memory CD4+ T cells and cytomegalovirus serostatus. TCRdb keeps only in-frame clones here, not all; method: immunoSEQ multiplex PCR. The sample gives approximately 42,000 clones, approximately 81% of which show up once; 1% to 1.3% is in the top ten. Sequences were obtained from memory CD4+ T cells from blood. The receptors come from an adult in good health and CMV-seronegative. Both conserved end residues are part of each CDR3. The order of the fields is J gene, V gene, D gene, clone size, CDR3 DNA, CDR3 protein. D genes are given only for firm matches. The listing skips clone size in some rows; elsewhere it reads once, few, many or a size class.

>TRBJ1-2|TRBV7-9|-|few
TGTGCCAGCAGCTCCAGCAGGACGGCCTATGGCTACACCTTC
CASSSSRTAYGYTF
>TRBJ2-2|TRBV6-6|-|once
TGTGCCACCAGGGGGAGGGTGAACACCGGGGAGCTGTTTTTT
CATRGRVNTGELFF
>TRBJ2-4|TRBV7-2|-|few
TGTGCCAGCAGCTTTGGACCTGACAGAAACATTCAGTACTTC
CASSFGPDRNIQYF
>TRBJ1-1|TRBV4-3|-|-
TGCGCCAGCAGCCATCCTGGGTATTACACTGAAGCTTTCTTT
CASSHPGYYTEAFF
>TRBJ1-4|TRBV15|TRBD1|-
TGTGCCACCAGCTCCCGGGACAGGGGGAATGAAAAACTGTTTTTT
CATSSRDRGNEKLFF
>TRBJ2-1|TRBV7-2|-|-
TGTGCCAGCAGCTTAGGGGGGATCAGTAGAAGCTCCTACAATGAGCAGTTCTTC
CASSLGGISRSSYNEQFF
>TRBJ1-1|TRBV30|-|few
TGTGCCTGGAGTGTTTCGATGAACACTGAAGCTTTCTTT
CAWSVSMNTEAFF
>TRBJ1-2|TRBV15|-|-
TGTGCCACCAGCAGAGGGACAGACTATGGCTACACCTTC
CATSRGTDYGYTF
>TRBJ2-1|TRBV2|-|few
TGTGCCAGCAGTGATGTACGGACAGTTAATGAGCAGTTCTTC
CASSDVRTVNEQFF
>TRBJ1-2|TRBV5-1|TRBD1|-
TGCGCCAGCAGCTTGGCAGGTCAGGGGGCCCATGGCTACACCTTC
CASSLAGQGAHGYTF
>TRBJ2-5|TRBV7-9|-|-
TGTGCCAGCAGCTTAGCGGCAGCCGGGGAGGAGACCCAGTACTTC
CASSLAAAGEETQYF
>TRBJ2-3|TRBV30|TRBD2|-
TGTGCCTGGAGTGTAGAGGCTAGCGGATACACAGATACGCAGTATTTT
CAWSVEASGYTDTQYF
>TRBJ2-7|TRBV5-6|TRBD2|-
TGTGCCAGCAGCTTGCCCCTAGCGGGAGTTGCCTACGAGCAGTACTTC
CASSLPLAGVAYEQYF
>TRBJ1-6|TRBV4-1|TRBD1|-
TGCGCCAGCAGCCAATGGACAGGGACGTATTCACCCCTCCACTTT
CASSQWTGTYSPLHF
>TRBJ1-5|TRBV7-2|TRBD1|-
TGTGCCAGCAGCCCCAGGGGGGCCCTAGGGGGCCAGCATTTT
CASSPRGALGGQHF
>TRBJ1-1|TRBV30|-|-
TGTGCCTGGGACAGGAGGGGGAACACTGAAGCTTTCTTT
CAWDRRGNTEAFF
>TRBJ2-5|TRBV7-3|TRBD2|-
TGTGCCAGCAGCTTAACCCGGACTAGCGGGCCCGGGGCCCAGTACTTC
CASSLTRTSGPGAQYF
>TRBJ1-1|TRBV20-1|-|-
TGCAGTGCCCCCGCAATGTCTGAAGCTTTCTTT
CSAPAMSEAFF
>TRBJ2-7|TRBV6-4|-|once
TGTGCCAGCAGTGACGCCAAGCTCTGGGGGTCCTACGAGCAGTACTTC
CASSDAKLWGSYEQYF
>TRBJ2-3|TRBV5-6|TRBD2|-
TGTGCCAGCAGCTACTCCACCTCTAGCGGGAGGGTGTGGACAGATACGCAGTATTTT
CASSYSTSSGRVWTDTQYF
>TRBJ1-2|TRBV4-3|-|-
TGCGCCAGCAGCCAGCAGATTAACTATGGCTACACCTTC
CASSQQINYGYTF
>TRBJ2-5|TRBV6-6|-|-
TGTGCCAGCAGTTACTCGGGAGAGACCCAGTACTTC
CASSYSGETQYF
>TRBJ1-5|TRBV19|-|-
TGTGCCAGTAGTATCCTGGGCCAGCAATCAAGCAATCAGCCCCAGCATTTT
CASSILGQQSSNQPQHF
>TRBJ2-5|TRBV7-9|TRBD2|-
TGTGCCAGCAGCTTAGAGGCGGGAGGGCCTCCGGCGGCGAGAGAGACCCAGTACTTC
CASSLEAGGPPAARETQYF
>TRBJ1-3|TRBV18|-|few
TGTGCCAGCCACGGGACCGCAGCCTCTGGAAACACCATATATTTT
CASHGTAASGNTIYF
>TRBJ2-1|TRBV5-1|-|once
TGCGCCAGCAGCTTGGTAGGGACGCCAAATGAGCAGTTCTTC
CASSLVGTPNEQFF
>TRBJ1-6|TRBV2|TRBD1|-
TGTGCCAGCAGTGACAGGGGGCTCAGTTCACCCCTCCACTTT
CASSDRGLSSPLHF
>TRBJ2-3|TRBV9|-|once
TGTGCCAGCAGCGTCGGGGACCCCGAGGCAGATACGCAGTATTTT
CASSVGDPEADTQYF
>TRBJ2-3|TRBV7-9|TRBD2|-
TGTGCCAGCAGCTTCTTGGGCCGAGGACTAGCGGGAGTAGATACGCAGTATTTT
CASSFLGRGLAGVDTQYF
>TRBJ1-3|TRBV30|-|-
TGTGCCTGGAGCCCGTGGGGGATCGCTGGAAACACCATATATTTT
CAWSPWGIAGNTIYF
>TRBJ1-1|TRBV11-3|-|few
TGTGCCAGCAGCTTAGTCGGTAACACTGAAGCTTTCTTT
CASSLVGNTEAFF
>TRBJ2-7|TRBV2|-|-
TGTGCCAGCAGTCCTTACTACGAGCAGTACTTC
CASSPYYEQYF
>TRBJ2-2|TRBV6-5|TRBD2|-
TGTGCCAGCAGCGGGACTAGCGGGATTGGGGAGCTGTTTTTT
CASSGTSGIGELFF
>TRBJ2-1|TRBV11-3|TRBD2|-
TGTGCCAGCTGTAGCCAGCGGGGCTATGAGCAGTTCTTC
CASCSQRGYEQFF
>TRBJ2-1|TRBV10-3|-|-
TGTGCCATCAGTGAGGTTAGATATGTAAATGAGCAGTTCTTC
CAISEVRYVNEQFF
>TRBJ2-5|TRBV7-6|-|-
TGTGCCAGCAGCTTACGACCGGCGGGAGAGACCCAGTACTTC
CASSLRPAGETQYF
>TRBJ2-7|TRBV9|TRBD2|few
TGTGCCAGCAGCGAGGGGACTAGCGGGAGTATCTACGAGCAGTACTTC
CASSEGTSGSIYEQYF